This TCR beta chain was identified in a study of cytomegalovirus exposure and HLA in healthy donors. This clone came up once. Its specificity is not known. Overall study results and limits: Sequencing likely generated an artifact that appeared as a cluster of highly shared sequence variants.

Unmatched junction bases numbered 9, after V lost 5 bases and J lost 2 bases. Germline assignment: CDR1 MNHEY and CDR2 SMNVEV (reference sequence). The length of the CDR3 is 16 residues. The study ran its PCR with 60 Vbeta and 13 Jbeta primers. Sequencing used immunoSEQ multiplex PCR; TCRdb keeps in-frame clones, though not all of them. The table lists 150,000 or so clones, 60% to 85% of them singletons. The rearrangement uses TRBV27 and TRBJ2-7; TRBD2 matches at 10 bases. The clonotype was recovered from a middle-aged woman in good health and CMV-seronegative. The sample taken for sequencing was PBMCs. The CDR3 DNA sequence: TGTGCCAGCAGTACCCCTAGCGGGAGAACACCCTACGAGCAGTACTTC. It specifies CASSTPSGRTPYEQYF.